This TCR beta chain was retrieved from a study of long-term antiretroviral therapy in people with HIV. The CDR3 sequence is 12 residues long. Trimming took off 1 base at V and 7 bases at J, with 6 bases between the two ends. Germline V lookup: CDR1 SGHDT, CDR2 YYEEEE. Sequencing relied on immunoSEQ assay v3.0, run at survey level. The data were produced by immunoSEQ multiplex PCR, yet TCRdb's version contains in-frame clones alone and is incomplete. The sample gives just over 20,000 clones, around four fifths of which show up once; over 3.5% is in the top ten. The chain combines TRBV5-6 with TRBJ2-1; D call uncertain. The sample consisted of unsorted PBMCs, taken 0.5 years after starting antiretroviral therapy. The receptor comes from a man between 18 and 35 years old with HIV. The CDR3 reads CASSLKGNEQFF. CDR3 nucleotide sequence: TGTGCCAGCAGCTTGAAGGGAAATGAGCAGTTCTTC.